These 21 T cell receptor beta chains came from one sample sequenced in a study of T cell changes during pregnancy in multiple sclerosis. Using immunoSEQ multiplex PCR, the repertoire was profiled, and TCRdb retains in-frame clones only, with some absent. The table records tens of thousands of clones, about 92% of them present only once. The sequenced sample was CD8+ T cells from peripheral blood mononuclear cells, obtained before pregnancy. The receptors were sampled from a female donor with multiple sclerosis, enrolled in a pregnancy study.

This chain links TRBV11-2 with TRBJ2-5; 8 bases are shared with TRBD2. After removal of 4 bases from V and 5 bases from J, the junction contained 6 bases not matched to a gene. The germline CDR1 and CDR2 sequences are SGHAT and FQNNGV. The CDR3 has 14 amino acids. The CDR3 loop is CASSWAASGETQYF. In DNA, the CDR3 is TGTGCCAGCAGCTGGGCGGCTAGCGGGGAGACCCAGTACTTC. Together with reference TRBV11-2 and TRBJ2-5, the CDR3 gives the full variable domain: EAGVAQSPRYKIIEKRQSVAFWCNPISGHATLYWYQQILGQGPKLLIQFQNNGVVDDSQLPKDRFSAERLKGVDSTLKIQPAKLEDSAVYLCASSWAASGETQYFGPGTRLLVL.

The gene calls are TRBV7-3 and TRBJ2-7, with 7 bases matching TRBD2. CDR1 and CDR2 from the germline V gene are SGHTA and FQGTGA. The CDR3 totals 16 residues. With V trimmed by 2 bases and J by 7 bases, 14 bases remained unmatched. The CDR3: CASSLSGGRGAREQYF. CDR3 nucleotide sequence: TGTGCCAGCAGCTTATCGGGGGGTAGGGGCGCCCGGGAGCAGTACTTC.

V and J are TRBV11-2 and TRBJ2-7; D is perhaps TRBD2 (5 bases). Germline-derived CDR1 and CDR2 are SGHAT and FQNNGV. V was trimmed by 5 bases and J by 0 bases, leaving 20 bases between them. This CDR3 has 17 amino acids. This CDR3 reads CASSAHDGNYGSYEQYF. In DNA, the CDR3 is TGTGCCAGCAGCGCTCACGACGGGAACTACGGCTCCTACGAGCAGTACTTC.

This chain links TRBV4-3 with TRBJ1-4; D call uncertain. The CDR3 contains 14 residues. The ends were cut back, 0 bases at V and 7 bases at J, with 9 bases in the middle. The germline CDR1 and CDR2 sequences are LGHNA and YSLEER. CDR3 residues: CASSQEGSGEKLFF. Written as DNA, the CDR3 is TGCGCCAGCAGCCAAGAGGGGAGCGGTGAAAAACTGTTTTTT.

V gene TRBV9 combines with J gene TRBJ2-2; 7 nucleotides align to TRBD2. V shed 3 bases, J shed 5 bases, and the junction held 10 bases outside the gene matches. Per germline, CDR1 SGDLS and CDR2 YYNGEE. The CDR3 covers 16 residues. The DNA of the CDR3 is TGTGCCAGCAGCGCCCCTCTAGGGAGGGGAACCGGGGAGCTGTTTTTT. Amino acid sequence: CASSAPLGRGTGELFF.

This clone has a single count. The chain couples TRBV5-4 to TRBJ1-5; D is perhaps TRBD1 (5 bases). The germline V gene encodes CDR1 SGHNT and CDR2 YYREEE (reference sequence). The CDR3 totals 14 residues. Trimming removed 1 base at V and 7 bases at J, with 12 bases between. For the CDR3, the DNA is TGTGCCAGCAGCTTGTTAGGAGACAGACAGCCCCAGCATTTT. Amino acid sequence: CASSLLGDRQPQHF.

The chain combines TRBV19 with TRBJ1-5; D remains unclear. V lost 8 bases, J lost 0 bases, and 11 bases lay in between. The CDR3 spans 14 residues. CDR1 and CDR2 from the germline V gene are LNHDA and SQIVND (reference sequence). CDR3 in amino acids: CASGRALSNQPQHF. CDR3 bases: TGTGCCAGTGGGCGGGCCCTTAGCAATCAGCCCCAGCATTTT.

The chain has TRBV30 and TRBJ2-5; 13 bases map to TRBD2. J was trimmed by 3 bases and V by 0 bases; bases with no gene match: 7. The germline gives CDR1 GTSNPN, CDR2 SVGIG (reference sequence). This CDR3 spans 17 amino acids. The CDR3 region is CAWSVVLAGGAEETQYF. The DNA for the CDR3 is TGTGCCTGGAGTGTAGTACTAGCGGGGGGGGCAGAAGAGACCCAGTACTTC.

The chain links TRBV13 to TRBJ1-2; 7 bases align to TRBD1. CDR3 length equals 13 residues. V gave up 5 bases and J gave up 14 bases; unmatched junction bases: 14. Germline V gene sequence: CDR1 PRHDT, CDR2 FYEKMQ (reference sequence). CDR3 amino acids: CASSPEQGPPGTF. The CDR3 DNA reads as TGTGCCAGCAGCCCCGAACAGGGGCCCCCTGGGACCTTC.

V is TRBV15 and J is TRBJ2-3, with TRBD2 matching over 7 bases. The germline CDR1 and CDR2 sequences are LNHNV and YYDKDF (reference sequence). The CDR3 length is 16 residues. V dropped 0 bases and J dropped 4; count of bases not matched to a gene: 7. The CDR3, as DNA: TGTGCCACCAGCAGAGAAACGGGGAGGGGTCCAGATACGCAGTATTTT. It translates to CATSRETGRGPDTQYF.

This sequence joins TRBV15 and TRBJ2-1; TRBD1 might be the D (6 bases). V was shortened by 4 bases and J by 7 bases, with 23 bases between the two germline ends. Germline lookup yields CDR1 LNHNV and CDR2 YYDKDF (reference sequence). The CDR3 totals 17 residues. CDR3 DNA: TGTGCCACCAGCATACAACAGGGAATGGGTAAAGGTAATGAGCAGTTCTTC. It specifies CATSIQQGMGKGNEQFF.

The chain carries TRBV11-2 and TRBJ2-3, with 9 nucleotides matching TRBD2. CDR1 and CDR2 from the germline V gene are SGHAT and FQNNGV. This CDR3 has 17 residues. The V segment lost 4 bases and the J segment 2 bases; nucleotides outside the gene matches: 10. The CDR3 loop is CASSSVGAGGFTDTQYF. As DNA, the CDR3 is TGTGCCAGCAGCTCAGTAGGAGCGGGGGGATTCACAGATACGCAGTATTTT.

J is TRBJ1-2 and V is TRBV12-5, with D possibly being TRBD1 (5 bases). Between the trimmed V and J ends, which lost 7 bases and 7 bases, there was a span of 28 bases. The CDR3 extends over 17 amino acids. Germline loops: CDR1 LGHNT, CDR2 FRNRAP. CDR3 protein: CASALFPGQGNGGGYTF. The CDR3 bases are TGTGCTAGTGCCCTCTTCCCCGGGCAGGGCAACGGTGGTGGCTACACCTTC.

The rearrangement uses TRBV5-5 and TRBJ1-3; tentative D call: TRBD1 (6 bases). The V and J ends lost 2 bases and 2 bases respectively, with 8 bases between them. Per germline, CDR1 SGHKS and CDR2 YYEKEE (reference sequence). The CDR3 extends over 14 amino acids. DNA for the CDR3: TGTGCCAGCAGCTTCACAGGGCCTGGAAACACCATATATTTT. It translates to CASSFTGPGNTIYF. The whole variable domain, filled in from reference TRBV5-5 and TRBJ1-3, reads DAGVTQSPTHLIKTRGQQVTLRCSPISGHKSVSWYQQVLGQGPQFIFQYYEKEERGRGNFPDRFSARQFPNYSSELNVNALLLGDSALYLCASSFTGPGNTIYFGEGSWLTVV.

Here the CDR3 reads CASVAITEAFF. For the CDR3, the DNA is TGTGCCAGTGTGGCAATTACTGAAGCTTTCTTT. The chain has TRBV25-1 and TRBJ1-1, with D unclear. Per the germline V gene, CDR1 is MGHDK and CDR2 is SYGVNS. The CDR3 sequence is 11 residues long. The V end was cut by 9 bases, the J end by 5 bases, with 10 bases between.

This sequence joins TRBV4-1 and TRBJ2-7; 10 nucleotides agree with TRBD2. Germline V gene lookup returns CDR1 MGHRA and CDR2 YSYEKL. Trimming removed 6 bases from V and 4 bases from J; junction bases left unmatched: 9. The CDR3 is made up of 15 amino acids. CDR3 residues: CASSPSASGGYEQYF. Written as DNA, the CDR3 is TGCGCCAGCAGTCCCTCGGCTAGCGGGGGTTACGAGCAGTACTTC.

The chain has TRBV4-2 and TRBJ1-5; TRBD1 aligns across 9 bases. This CDR3 is 16 amino acids long. Germline trimming cut 3 bases from V and 2 bases from J; bases unmatched to any gene: 5. Germline CDR1 and CDR2: LGHNA and YNFKEQ. CDR3: CASSHLGQGGNQPQHF. The CDR3, as DNA: TGTGCCAGCAGCCATCTGGGACAGGGTGGCAATCAGCCCCAGCATTTT.

V gene TRBV9 combines with J gene TRBJ1-1; 10 bases are a match to TRBD1. The CDR3 loop spans 15 amino acids. The V gene end was trimmed by 3 bases and the J gene end by 3 bases; junction bases not matched to a gene: 5. The V gene's germline CDR1 is SGDLS and CDR2 YYNGEE. CDR3 nucleotides: TGTGCCAGCAGCGCACGCGACAGGGGGCACACTGAAGCTTTCTTT. It is translated as CASSARDRGHTEAFF.

This clone is a singleton in its sample. The chain is built from TRBV19 and TRBJ2-7; D call uncertain. Trimming took 5 bases from V and 6 from J, leaving 5 bases between them. Germline values: CDR1 LNHDA, CDR2 SQIVND (reference sequence). The CDR3 contains 10 residues. This CDR3 is CASSGLEQYF. The CDR3 DNA follows: TGTGCCAGTAGTGGGCTCGAGCAGTACTTC.

V and J are TRBV9 and TRBJ1-2; 9 bases are a match to TRBD1. Germline CDR1 and CDR2: SGDLS and YYNGEE. The length of the CDR3 is 16 residues. The J segment lost 7 bases and the V segment lost 1 base, leaving 11 bases of the junction unmatched. CDR3 nucleotides: TGTGCCAGCAGCGTACCCGCCGGGACAGGGCTTCTTGGCTACACCTTC. It specifies CASSVPAGTGLLGYTF.

V gene TRBV19 combines with J gene TRBJ2-7, with 7 bases identical to TRBD1. The J segment lost 1 base and the V segment lost 8 bases, leaving 5 bases of the junction unmatched. Looked up from germline, CDR1 is LNHDA and CDR2 is SQIVND (reference sequence). The CDR3 has 13 residues. CDR3 in amino acids: CASQQGFSYEQYF. The CDR3 nucleotides read TGTGCCAGTCAACAGGGGTTTTCCTACGAGCAGTACTTC.